Given below is one T cell receptor beta chain in context. This may stem from a read error, because a much larger clone lies one nucleotide away. Germline V gene data show CDR1 as MNHEY and CDR2 as SVGEGT. The CDR3 sequence is 13 residues long. This entry belongs to a study of CD8+CD57+ T cells in acquired aplastic anemia. The TCR beta profiling, which covered VDJ combination and CDR3 sequence, was carried out using genomic DNA as the template. Each CDR3 protein is one row after TCRdb ran MiXCR on the reads. The table has more than 100,000 distinct CDR3 sequences, 41% seen once. The rearrangement uses TRBV6-2 or TRBV6-3 and TRBJ1-5; D perhaps matches TRBD1 (6 bases). The clonotype comes from a human donor in good health, serving as a control. The sequencing sample was made of sorted CD4+, CD8+, or CD8+CD57+ T cells (not recorded which) from PBMCs. CDR3 amino acids: CASSGQYNQPQRF. CDR3 nucleotide sequence: TGTGCCAGCAGTGGACAGTACAATCAGCCCCAGCGTTTT.